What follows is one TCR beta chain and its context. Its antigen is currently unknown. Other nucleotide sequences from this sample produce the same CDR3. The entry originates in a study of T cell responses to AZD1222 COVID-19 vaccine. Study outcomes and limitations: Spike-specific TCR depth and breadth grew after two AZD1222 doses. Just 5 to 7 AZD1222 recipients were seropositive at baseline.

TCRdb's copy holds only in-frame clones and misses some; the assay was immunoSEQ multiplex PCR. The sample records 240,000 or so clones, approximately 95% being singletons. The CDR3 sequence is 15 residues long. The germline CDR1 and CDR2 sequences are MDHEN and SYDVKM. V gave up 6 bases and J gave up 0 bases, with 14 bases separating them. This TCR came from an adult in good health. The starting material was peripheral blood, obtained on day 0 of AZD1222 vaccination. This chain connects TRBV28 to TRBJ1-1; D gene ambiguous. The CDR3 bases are TGTGCCAGCAGCCCTCGTGGAGGGATGAACACTGAAGCTTTCTTT. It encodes CASSPRGGMNTEAFF. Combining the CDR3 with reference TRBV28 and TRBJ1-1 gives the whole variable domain DVKVTQSSRYLVKRTGEKVFLECVQDMDHENMFWYRQDPGLGLRLIYFSYDVKMKEKGDIPEGYSVSREKKERFSLILESASTNQTSMYLCASSPRGGMNTEAFFGQGTRLTVV.